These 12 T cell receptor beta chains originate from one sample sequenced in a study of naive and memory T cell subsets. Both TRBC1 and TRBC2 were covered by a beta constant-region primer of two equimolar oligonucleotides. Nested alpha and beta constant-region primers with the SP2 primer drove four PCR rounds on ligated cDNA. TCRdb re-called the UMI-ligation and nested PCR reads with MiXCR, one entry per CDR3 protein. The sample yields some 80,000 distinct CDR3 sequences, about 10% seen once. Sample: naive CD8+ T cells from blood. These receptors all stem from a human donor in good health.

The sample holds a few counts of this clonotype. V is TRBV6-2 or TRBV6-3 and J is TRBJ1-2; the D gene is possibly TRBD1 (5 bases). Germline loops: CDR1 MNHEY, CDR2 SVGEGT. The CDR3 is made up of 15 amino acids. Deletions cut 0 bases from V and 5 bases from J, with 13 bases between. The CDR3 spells CASSYSTPGIYGYTF. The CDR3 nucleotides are TGTGCCAGCAGTTACTCGACGCCAGGGATATATGGCTACACCTTC.

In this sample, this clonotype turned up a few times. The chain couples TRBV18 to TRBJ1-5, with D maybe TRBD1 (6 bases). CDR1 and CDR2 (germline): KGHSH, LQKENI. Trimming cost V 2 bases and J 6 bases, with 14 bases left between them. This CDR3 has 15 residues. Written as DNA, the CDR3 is TGTGCCAGCTCACCAGAACCGGGGGCTCGTCAGCCCCAGCATTTT. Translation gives CASSPEPGARQPQHF.

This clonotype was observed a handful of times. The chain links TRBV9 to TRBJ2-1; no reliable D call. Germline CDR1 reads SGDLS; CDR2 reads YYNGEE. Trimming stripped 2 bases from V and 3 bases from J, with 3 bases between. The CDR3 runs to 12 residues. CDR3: CASSVDYNEQFF. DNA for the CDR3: TGTGCCAGCAGCGTTGACTACAATGAGCAGTTCTTC.

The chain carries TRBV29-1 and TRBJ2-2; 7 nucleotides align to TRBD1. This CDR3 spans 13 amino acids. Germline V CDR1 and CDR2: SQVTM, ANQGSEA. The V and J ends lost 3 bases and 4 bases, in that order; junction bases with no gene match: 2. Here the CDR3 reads CSVDHRGTGELFF. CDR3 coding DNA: TGCAGCGTTGATCACAGGGGCACCGGGGAGCTGTTTTTT.

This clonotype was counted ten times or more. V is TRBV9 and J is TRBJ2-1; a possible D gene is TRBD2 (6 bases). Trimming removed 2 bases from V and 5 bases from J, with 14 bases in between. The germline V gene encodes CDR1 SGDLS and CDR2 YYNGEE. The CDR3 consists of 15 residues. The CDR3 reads CASSVRDWTNNEQFF. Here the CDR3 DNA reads TGTGCCAGCAGCGTCCGGGACTGGACCAACAATGAGCAGTTCTTC.

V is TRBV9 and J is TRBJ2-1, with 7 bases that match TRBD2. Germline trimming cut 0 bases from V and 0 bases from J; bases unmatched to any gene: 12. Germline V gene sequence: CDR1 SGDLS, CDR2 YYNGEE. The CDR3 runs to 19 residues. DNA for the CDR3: TGTGCCAGCAGCGTAGGTGGGTCTAGCGGAGCGAGCTCCTACAATGAGCAGTTCTTC. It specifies CASSVGGSSGASSYNEQFF.

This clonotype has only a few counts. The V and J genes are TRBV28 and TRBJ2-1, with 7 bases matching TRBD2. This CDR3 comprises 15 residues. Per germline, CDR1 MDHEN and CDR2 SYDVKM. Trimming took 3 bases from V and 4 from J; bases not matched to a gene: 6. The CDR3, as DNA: TGTGCCAGCAGTTTGAGGGCGGGAGCTTACAATGAGCAGTTCTTC. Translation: CASSLRAGAYNEQFF. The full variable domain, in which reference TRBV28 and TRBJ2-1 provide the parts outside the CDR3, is DVKVTQSSRYLVKRTGEKVFLECVQDMDHENMFWYRQDPGLGLRLIYFSYDVKMKEKGDIPEGYSVSREKKERFSLILESASTNQTSMYLCASSLRAGAYNEQFFGPGTRLTVL.

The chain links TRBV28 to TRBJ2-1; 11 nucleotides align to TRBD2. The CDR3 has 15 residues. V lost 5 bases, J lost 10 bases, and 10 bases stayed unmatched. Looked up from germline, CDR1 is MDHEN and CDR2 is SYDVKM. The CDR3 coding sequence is TGTGCCAGCAGTGTACAACTAGCGGGAGTCGGGGAGCAGTTCTTC. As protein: CASSVQLAGVGEQFF.

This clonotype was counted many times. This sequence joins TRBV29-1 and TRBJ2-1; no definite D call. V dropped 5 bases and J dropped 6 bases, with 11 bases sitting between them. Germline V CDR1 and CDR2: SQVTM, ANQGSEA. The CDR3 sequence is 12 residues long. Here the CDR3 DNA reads TGCAGCGTTTGGACCCGGACCAATGAGCAGTTCTTC. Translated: CSVWTRTNEQFF.

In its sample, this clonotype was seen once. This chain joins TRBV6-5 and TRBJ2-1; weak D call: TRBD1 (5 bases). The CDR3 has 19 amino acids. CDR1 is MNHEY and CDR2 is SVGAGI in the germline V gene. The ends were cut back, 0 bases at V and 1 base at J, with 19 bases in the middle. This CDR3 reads CASSYSSPRVAGSYNEQFF. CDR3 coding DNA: TGTGCCAGCAGTTACTCCAGTCCCAGGGTCGCTGGTTCCTACAATGAGCAGTTCTTC.

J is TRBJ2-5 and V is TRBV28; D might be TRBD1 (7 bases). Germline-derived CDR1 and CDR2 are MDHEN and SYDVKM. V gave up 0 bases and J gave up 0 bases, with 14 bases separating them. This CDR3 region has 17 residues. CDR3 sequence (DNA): TGTGCCAGCAGTTTATGGCGGGACAGCGAGTACCAAGAGACCCAGTACTTC. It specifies CASSLWRDSEYQETQYF.

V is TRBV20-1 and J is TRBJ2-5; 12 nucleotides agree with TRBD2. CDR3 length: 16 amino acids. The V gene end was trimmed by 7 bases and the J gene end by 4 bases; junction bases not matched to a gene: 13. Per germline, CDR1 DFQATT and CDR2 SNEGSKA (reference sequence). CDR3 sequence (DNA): TGCAGTGTGACTAGCGGGAGAGGAGTAGTGAGAGAGACCCAGTACTTC. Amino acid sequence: CSVTSGRGVVRETQYF.